This TCR beta chain stems from a study of siplizumab effects on memory and regulatory T cells (dated by TCRdb to between 2018 and 2021). Background on the whole study: The study examined how the anti-CD2 antibody siplizumab affects alloreactive T-cell subsets in allogeneic mixed lymphocyte reactions built from human PBMCs. Overall study results and their limits: Among mappable alloreactive CD4+ clones, an average Treg-derived fraction of about 69% was observed with siplizumab, compared with approximately 30% in control reactions. Whether proliferating Tregs from siplizumab cultures actually had suppressive function was not functionally confirmed. Siplizumab significantly reduced the cumulative frequency of alloreactive sequences traceable to unstimulated CD4+ memory T cells. Sequences below about 10^-5 frequency were poorly captured, so only a minor fraction of alloreactive clones could be mapped to unstimulated subsets. About 75-95% of proliferating CD4+ or CD8+ clones could not be given a naive or memory phenotype. Unstimulated naive T cells appeared to be more diverse than memory T cells, and naive cells seemed to make a substantial contribution to the alloresponse.

This clone turned up a few times. Its cognate antigen has yet to be identified. Base qualities are not provided; no much larger clone lies one nucleotide away. From the cysteine up to the phenylalanine, the CDR3 has a length of 17 residues. Only the CDR3 region is kept as DNA, spanning 51 bases read in frame from base 1. Between the V and J ends, shortened by 2 bases and 7 bases respectively, the junction contains 21 bases. Per the germline V gene, MGHRA is the CDR1 and YSYEKL is the CDR2. Libraries came from the immunoSEQ multiplex PCR assay. Each sample had 9 x 10^4 or so TCR templates assayed by the deep sequencing platform. Genomic DNA extracted from sorted T cells was used for TCRbeta CDR3 sequencing. In the source study's methods: The R programming language was used for clonal analysis of the TCRbeta CDR3 data. Comparing unstimulated samples against CFSE-low samples taken after the reaction was how alloreactive CD4+ and CD8+ clones were defined. Regulatory or non-regulatory origin of alloreactive CD4+ clones was assigned by matching sequences to the sorted unstimulated Treg and non-Treg repertoires. Imported from immuneACCESS, the table was reduced by TCRdb to in-frame sequences with V and J called. These copies leave out some clones; in studies compared against another copy, an unresolved V gene accounts for under half, and the cause of the remainder is not known. V and J calls and clone size come straight from that table; D and trimming were deduced from the DNA. This sample lists some 65,000 clones; approximately 88% were detected once. The top ten clones comprise over 1.5% of the sample.

Sorted unstimulated T cells and proliferating T cells recovered from mixed lymphocyte reactions underwent TCRbeta CDR3 sequencing. Fresh whole blood from around 11 HLA-typed healthy donors was used to isolate PBMCs. To map where alloreactive clones came from, CD4+ regulatory T cells in the unstimulated state were FACS-sorted. This sequence was found in a human donor in good health. The sequencing input was Tregs sorted from blood. Recombination linked TRBV4-1 to TRBJ1-5; matching of 6 bases hints at TRBD1 as the D gene. Read as DNA, the sequence is TGCGCCAGCAGCCAAAAGCTCGGTTCACAGGGTGGCCAGCCCCAGCATTTT. This gives the protein CASSQKLGSQGGQPQHF.